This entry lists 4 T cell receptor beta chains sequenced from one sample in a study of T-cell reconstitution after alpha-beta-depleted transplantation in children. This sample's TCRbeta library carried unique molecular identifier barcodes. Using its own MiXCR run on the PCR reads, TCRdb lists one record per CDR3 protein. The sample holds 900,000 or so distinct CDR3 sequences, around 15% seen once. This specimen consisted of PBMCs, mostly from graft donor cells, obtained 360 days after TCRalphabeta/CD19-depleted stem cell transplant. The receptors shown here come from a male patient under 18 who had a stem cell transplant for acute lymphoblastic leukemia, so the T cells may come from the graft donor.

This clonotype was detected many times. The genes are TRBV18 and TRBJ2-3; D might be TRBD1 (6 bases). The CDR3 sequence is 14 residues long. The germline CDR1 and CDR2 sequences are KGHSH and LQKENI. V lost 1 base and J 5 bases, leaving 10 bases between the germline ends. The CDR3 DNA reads TGTGCCAGCTCACCACGGACCAGGGGAGATACGCAGTATTTT. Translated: CASSPRTRGDTQYF. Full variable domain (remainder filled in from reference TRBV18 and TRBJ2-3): NAGVMQNPRHLVRRRGQEARLRCSPMKGHSHVYWYRQLPEEGLKFMVYLQKENIIDESGMPKERFSAEFPKEGPSILRIQQVVRGDSAAYFCASSPRTRGDTQYFGPGTRLTVL.

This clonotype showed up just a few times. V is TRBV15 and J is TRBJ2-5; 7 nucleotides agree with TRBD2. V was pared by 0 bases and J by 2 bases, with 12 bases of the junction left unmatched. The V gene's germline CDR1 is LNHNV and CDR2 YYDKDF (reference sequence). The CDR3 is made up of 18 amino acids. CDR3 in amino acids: CATSRDPPLTSEQETQYF. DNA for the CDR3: TGTGCCACCAGCAGAGATCCCCCTCTTACTAGCGAACAAGAGACCCAGTACTTC.

The CDR3 bases are TGCAGTGCTCCCGCAGGGCAGGGAGGAGAGACCCAGTACTTC. Translation: CSAPAGQGGETQYF. The V call is TRBV20-1, the J call TRBJ2-5; tentatively, D is TRBD2 (6 bases). The V end lost 5 bases, the J end lost 4 bases, and 17 bases lay between the germline ends. This CDR3 is built from 14 residues. Germline CDR1 DFQATT, CDR2 SNEGSKA (reference sequence).

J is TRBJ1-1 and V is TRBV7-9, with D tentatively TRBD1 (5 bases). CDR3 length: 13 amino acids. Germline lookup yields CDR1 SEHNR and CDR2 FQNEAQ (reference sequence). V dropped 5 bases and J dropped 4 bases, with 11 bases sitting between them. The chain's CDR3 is CASSPAGTTEAFF. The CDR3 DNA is TGTGCCAGCAGCCCCGCTGGGACCACTGAAGCTTTCTTT. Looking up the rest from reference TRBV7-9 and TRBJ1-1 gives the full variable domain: DTGVSQNPRHKITKRGQNVTFRCDPISEHNRLYWYRQTLGQGPEFLTYFQNEAQLEKSRLLSDRFSAERPKGSFSTLEIQRTEQGDSAMYLCASSPAGTTEAFFGQGTRLTVV.